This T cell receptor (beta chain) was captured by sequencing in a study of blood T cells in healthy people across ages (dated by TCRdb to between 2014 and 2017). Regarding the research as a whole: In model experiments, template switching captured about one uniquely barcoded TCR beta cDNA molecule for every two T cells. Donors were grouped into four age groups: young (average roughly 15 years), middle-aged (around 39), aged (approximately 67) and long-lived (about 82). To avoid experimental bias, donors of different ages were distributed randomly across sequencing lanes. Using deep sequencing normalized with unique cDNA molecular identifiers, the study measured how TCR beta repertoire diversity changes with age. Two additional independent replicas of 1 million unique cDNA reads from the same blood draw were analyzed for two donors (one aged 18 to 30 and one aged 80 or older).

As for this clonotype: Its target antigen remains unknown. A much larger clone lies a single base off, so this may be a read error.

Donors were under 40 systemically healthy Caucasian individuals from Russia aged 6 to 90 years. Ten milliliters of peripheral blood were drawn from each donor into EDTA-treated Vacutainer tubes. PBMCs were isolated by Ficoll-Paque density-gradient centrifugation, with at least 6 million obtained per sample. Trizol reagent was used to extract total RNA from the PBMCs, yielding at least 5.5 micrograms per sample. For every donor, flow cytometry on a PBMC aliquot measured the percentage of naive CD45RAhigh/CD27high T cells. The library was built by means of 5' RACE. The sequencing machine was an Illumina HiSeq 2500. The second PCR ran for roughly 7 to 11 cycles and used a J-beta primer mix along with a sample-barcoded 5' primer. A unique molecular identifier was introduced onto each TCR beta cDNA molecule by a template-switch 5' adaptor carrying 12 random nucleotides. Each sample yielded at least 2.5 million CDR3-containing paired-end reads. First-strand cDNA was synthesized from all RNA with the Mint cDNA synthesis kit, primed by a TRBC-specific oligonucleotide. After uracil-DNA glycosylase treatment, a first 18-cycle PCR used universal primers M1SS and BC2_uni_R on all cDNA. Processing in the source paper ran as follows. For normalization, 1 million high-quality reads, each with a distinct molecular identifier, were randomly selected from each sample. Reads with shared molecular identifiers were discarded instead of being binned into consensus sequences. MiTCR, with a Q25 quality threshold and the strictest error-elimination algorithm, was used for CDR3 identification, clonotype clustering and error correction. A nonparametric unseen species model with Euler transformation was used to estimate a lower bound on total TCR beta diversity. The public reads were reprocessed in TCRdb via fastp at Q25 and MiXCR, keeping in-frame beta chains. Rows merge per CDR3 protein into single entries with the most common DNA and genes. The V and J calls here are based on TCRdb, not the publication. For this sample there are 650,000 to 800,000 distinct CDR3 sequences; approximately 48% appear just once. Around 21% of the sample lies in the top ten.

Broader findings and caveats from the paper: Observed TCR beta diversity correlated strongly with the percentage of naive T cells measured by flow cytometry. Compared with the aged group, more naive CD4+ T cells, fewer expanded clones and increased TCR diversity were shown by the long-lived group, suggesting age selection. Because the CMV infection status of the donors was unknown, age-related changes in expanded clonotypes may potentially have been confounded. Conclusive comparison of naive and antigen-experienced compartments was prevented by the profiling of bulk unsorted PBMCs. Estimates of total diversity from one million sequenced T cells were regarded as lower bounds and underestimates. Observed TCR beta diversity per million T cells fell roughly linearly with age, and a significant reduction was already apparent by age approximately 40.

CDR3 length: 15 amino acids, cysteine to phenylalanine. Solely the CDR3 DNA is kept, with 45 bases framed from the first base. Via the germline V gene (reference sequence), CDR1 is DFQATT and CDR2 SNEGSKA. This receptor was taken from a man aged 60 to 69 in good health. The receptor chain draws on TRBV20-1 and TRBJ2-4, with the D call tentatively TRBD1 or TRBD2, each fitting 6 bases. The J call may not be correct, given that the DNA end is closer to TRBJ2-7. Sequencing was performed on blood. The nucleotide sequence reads TGCAGTGCTGGGGCAGACACAGGAGGGGGCTACGAGCAGTACTTC. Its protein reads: CSAGADTGGGYEQYF.